These T cell receptor beta chains were read from a single sample in a study of persistence of HIV-infected CD4 T cells. Produced via immunoSEQ multiplex PCR; TCRdb's table is partial and in-frame only. This table has more than 15,000 clones, 65% appearing once. No antigen is known for these receptors. This sample comprised CD4+ T cells sorted from PBMCs after roughly 17-hour stimulation, obtained from a patient who received antiretroviral therapy. These receptors were obtained from an adult woman with HIV who was CMV-seropositive. Each CDR3 is given without its conserved first and last residue. The order of the fields is V gene, J gene, D gene, CDR3 protein. A D gene is named only where the DNA matches it firmly.

>TRBV2|TRBJ2-5|TRBD1
ASNRGREETQY
>TRBV12-3/TRBV12-4|TRBJ1-1|-
ASSLAGDTEAF
>TRBV3-1/TRBV3-2|TRBJ1-2|-
ASSGKGRGDYGYT
>TRBV27|TRBJ1-1|-
ASSLRPGEETEAF
>TRBV6-1|TRBJ1-3|-
ASSESGSGNTIY
>TRBV3-1/TRBV3-2|TRBJ1-3|-
ASSQGAGSSGNTIY
>TRBV2|TRBJ1-5|TRBD1
ASSTLGTVDQPQH
>TRBV6-2/TRBV6-3|TRBJ1-1|-
ASSYQQANTEAF
>TRBV7-9|TRBJ1-3|-
ASSFGHGSSGNTIY
>TRBV30|TRBJ1-5|TRBD1
AWSNRGRQPQH
>TRBV14|TRBJ2-2|-
ASSQPGVTGELF
>TRBV5-3|TRBJ1-5|TRBD1
ARNKGQPNQPQH
>TRBV29-1|TRBJ1-4|TRBD1
SFSGTGSEKLF
>TRBV30|TRBJ1-6|-
AWRGGVPSPLH
>TRBV9|TRBJ1-2|-
ASSVGEARGRLT
>TRBV6-6|TRBJ1-5|TRBD1
ATTGGNQPQH
>TRBV19|TRBJ2-6|-
ASSAGFSGANVLT
>TRBV19|TRBJ1-2|-
ASSPDSYDYGYT
>TRBV11-1|TRBJ2-3|-
ASSLEGRAQY
>TRBV10-1|TRBJ2-1|TRBD2
ASSDSGGIFRGQF
>TRBV30|TRBJ2-3|-
AWAGHRSGTDTQY
>TRBV4-1|TRBJ1-2|-
ASSHPSDRGYT
>TRBV4-1|TRBJ2-1|TRBD1
ASSQNVGTGGMGNEQF
>TRBV7-6|TRBJ2-7|-
ASSLGVSNADEQY
>TRBV10-1|TRBJ2-2|-
ASSVSGIGELF
>TRBV3-1/TRBV3-2|TRBJ1-6|-
ASSHGSGASPLH
>TRBV6-5|TRBJ1-4|TRBD1
ASNRDRGEKLF
>TRBV9|TRBJ1-1|-
ASSAIGRFEAF
>TRBV27|TRBJ1-2|TRBD1
ASSGQGSYGYT
>TRBV24-1|TRBJ2-1|TRBD2
ATSDPSGGALDEQF
>TRBV12-5|TRBJ1-6|TRBD1
ASGRTGRGSPLH
>TRBV30|TRBJ1-4|-
AWSEQGGGEKLF
>TRBV5-4|TRBJ2-5|TRBD2
ASSTPGLEETQY
>TRBV9|TRBJ2-7|TRBD2
ASIPGTSGGPISYEQY
>TRBV10-3|TRBJ1-5|-
AIRDSLDNQPQH
>TRBV12-3/TRBV12-4|TRBJ1-2|-
ATVGLAYGYT
>TRBV2|TRBJ1-4|-
ASSGWGGTLNEKLF